This TCR beta chain was identified in a study of blood T cell repertoires in COVID-19. Study context: Donors in the United States, Italy and Spain gave samples during acute or convalescent COVID-19. PBMCs, B-cell-depleted T cells, or T cells provided the cDNA or gDNA that made up the material.

Authors' analysis steps: Reference gene primer amplification yielded estimated nucleated cell counts. Method: immunoSEQ multiplex PCR; TCRdb's copy keeps in-frame clones and lacks some. That table gives V, J and clone size, and the DNA gave D and trimming. The data contain 300,000 to 400,000 clones, around 87% of them singletons. CDR1 and CDR2 from the germline V gene are SNHLY and FYNNEI. Trimming left V 5 bases short and J 8 bases short, with 7 bases between. The CDR3 runs 12 residues. The origin of this receptor is a woman in her 50s who had recovered from COVID-19. The chain has TRBV2 and TRBJ1-6; D may be TRBD1 (5 bases). Sequencing used peripheral blood. In nucleotides, the CDR3 is TGTGCCAGCAGTCTCAGGGATTCACCCCTCCACTTT. This sequence encodes CASSLRDSPLHF. The variable domain in full, completed from reference TRBV2 and TRBJ1-6, reads EPEVTQTPSHQVTQMGQEVILRCVPISNHLYFYWYRQILGQKVEFLVSFYNNEISEKSEIFDDQFSVERPDGSNFTLKIRSTKLEDSAMYFCASSLRDSPLHFGNGTRLTVT.